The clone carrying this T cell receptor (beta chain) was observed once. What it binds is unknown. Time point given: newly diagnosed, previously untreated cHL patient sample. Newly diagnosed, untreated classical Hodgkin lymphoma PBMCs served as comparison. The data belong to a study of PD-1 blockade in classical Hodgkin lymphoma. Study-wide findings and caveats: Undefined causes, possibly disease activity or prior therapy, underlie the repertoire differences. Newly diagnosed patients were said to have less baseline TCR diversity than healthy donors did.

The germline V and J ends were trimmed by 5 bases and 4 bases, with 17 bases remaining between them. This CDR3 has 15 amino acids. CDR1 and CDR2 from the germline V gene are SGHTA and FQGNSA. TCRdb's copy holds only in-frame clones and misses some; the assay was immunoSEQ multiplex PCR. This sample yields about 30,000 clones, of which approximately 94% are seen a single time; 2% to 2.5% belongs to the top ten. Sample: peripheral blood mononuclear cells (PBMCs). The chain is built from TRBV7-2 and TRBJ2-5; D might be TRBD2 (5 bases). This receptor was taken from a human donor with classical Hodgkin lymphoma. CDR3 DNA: TGTGCCAGCAGCCCGGACGAGTGGGCGGGAGAGACCCAGTACTTC. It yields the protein CASSPDEWAGETQYF. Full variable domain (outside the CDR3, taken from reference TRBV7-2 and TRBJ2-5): GAGVSQSPSNKVTEKGKDVELRCDPISGHTALYWYRQSLGQGLEFLIYFQGNSAPDKSGLPSDRFSAERTGGSVSTLTIQRTQQEDSAVYLCASSPDEWAGETQYFGPGTRLLVL.